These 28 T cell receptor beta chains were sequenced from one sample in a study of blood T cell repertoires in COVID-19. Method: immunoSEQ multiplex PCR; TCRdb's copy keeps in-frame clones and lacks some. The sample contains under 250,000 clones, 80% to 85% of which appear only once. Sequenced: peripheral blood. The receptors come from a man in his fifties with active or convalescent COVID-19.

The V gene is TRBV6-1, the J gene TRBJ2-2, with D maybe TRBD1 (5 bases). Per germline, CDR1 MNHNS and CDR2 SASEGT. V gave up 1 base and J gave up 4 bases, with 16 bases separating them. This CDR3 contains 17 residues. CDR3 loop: CASSEGSRGWSTGELFF. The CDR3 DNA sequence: TGTGCCAGCAGTGAAGGGTCTAGGGGATGGAGCACCGGGGAGCTGTTTTTT.

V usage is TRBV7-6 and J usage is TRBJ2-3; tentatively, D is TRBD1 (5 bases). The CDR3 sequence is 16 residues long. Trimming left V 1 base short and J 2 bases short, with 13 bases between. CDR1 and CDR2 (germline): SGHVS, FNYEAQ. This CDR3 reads CASSLGVGVDTDTQYF. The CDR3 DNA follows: TGTGCCAGCAGCTTAGGGGTAGGGGTTGACACAGATACGCAGTATTTT.

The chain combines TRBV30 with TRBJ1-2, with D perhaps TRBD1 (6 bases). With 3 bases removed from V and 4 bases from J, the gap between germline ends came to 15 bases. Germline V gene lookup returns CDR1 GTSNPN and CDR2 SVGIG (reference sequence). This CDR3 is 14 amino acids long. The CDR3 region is CAWSLQGRTYGYTF. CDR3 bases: TGTGCCTGGAGCCTACAGGGACGGACCTATGGCTACACCTTC. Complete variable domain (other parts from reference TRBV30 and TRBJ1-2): SQTIHQWPATLVQPVGSPLSLECTVEGTSNPNLYWYRQAAGRGLQLLFYSVGIGQISSEVPQNLSASRPQDRQFILSSKKLLLSDSGFYLCAWSLQGRTYGYTFGSGTRLTVV.

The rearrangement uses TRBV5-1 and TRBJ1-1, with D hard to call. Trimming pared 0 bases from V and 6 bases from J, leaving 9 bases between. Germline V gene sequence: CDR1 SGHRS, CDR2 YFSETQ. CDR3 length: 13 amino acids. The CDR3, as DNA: TGCGCCAGCAGCTTGGATCCCGCAGCTGAAGCTTTCTTT. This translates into CASSLDPAAEAFF.

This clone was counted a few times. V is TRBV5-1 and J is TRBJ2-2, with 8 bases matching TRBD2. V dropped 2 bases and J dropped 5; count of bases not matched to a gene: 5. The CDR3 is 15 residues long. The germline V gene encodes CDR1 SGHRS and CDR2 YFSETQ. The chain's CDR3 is CASSFLAGTTGELFF. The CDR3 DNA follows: TGCGCCAGCAGCTTCCTAGCGGGTACGACCGGGGAGCTGTTTTTT.

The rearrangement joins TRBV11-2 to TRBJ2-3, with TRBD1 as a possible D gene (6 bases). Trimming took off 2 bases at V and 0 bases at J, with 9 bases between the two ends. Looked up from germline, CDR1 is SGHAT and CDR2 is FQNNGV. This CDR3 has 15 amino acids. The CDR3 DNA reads TGTGCCAGCAGCTTAAGGGGGTCTAGCACAGATACGCAGTATTTT. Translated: CASSLRGSSTDTQYF.

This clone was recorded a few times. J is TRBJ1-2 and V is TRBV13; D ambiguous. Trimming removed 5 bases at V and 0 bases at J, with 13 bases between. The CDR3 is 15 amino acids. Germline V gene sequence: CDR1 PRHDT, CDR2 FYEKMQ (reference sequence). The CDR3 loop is CASSPMRGTNYGYTF. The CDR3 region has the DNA TGTGCCAGCAGCCCTATGCGGGGTACTAACTATGGCTACACCTTC.

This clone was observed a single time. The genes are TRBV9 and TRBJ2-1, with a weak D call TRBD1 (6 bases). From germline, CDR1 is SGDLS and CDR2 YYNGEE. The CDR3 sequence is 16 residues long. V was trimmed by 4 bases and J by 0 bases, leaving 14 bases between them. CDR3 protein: CASSPQGPSSYNEQFF. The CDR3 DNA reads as TGTGCCAGCAGCCCTCAGGGGCCCTCCTCCTACAATGAGCAGTTCTTC. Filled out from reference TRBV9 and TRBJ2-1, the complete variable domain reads DSGVTQTPKHLITATGQRVTLRCSPRSGDLSVYWYQQSLDQGLQFLIQYYNGEERAKGNILERFSAQQFPDLHSELNLSSLELGDSALYFCASSPQGPSSYNEQFFGPGTRLTVL.

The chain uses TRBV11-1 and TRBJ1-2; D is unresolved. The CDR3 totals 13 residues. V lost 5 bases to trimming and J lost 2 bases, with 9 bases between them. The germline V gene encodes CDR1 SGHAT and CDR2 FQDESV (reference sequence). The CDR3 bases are TGTGCCAGCAGCGGTGGAGGAAACTATGGCTACACCTTC. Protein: CASSGGGNYGYTF.

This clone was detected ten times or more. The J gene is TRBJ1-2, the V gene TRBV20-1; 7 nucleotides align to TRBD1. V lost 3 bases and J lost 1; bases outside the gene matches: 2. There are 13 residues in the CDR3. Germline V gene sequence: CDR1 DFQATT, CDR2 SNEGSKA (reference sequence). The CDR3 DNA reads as TGCAGTGCTAGTCGGGACAGTAACTATGGCTACACCTTC. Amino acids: CSASRDSNYGYTF.

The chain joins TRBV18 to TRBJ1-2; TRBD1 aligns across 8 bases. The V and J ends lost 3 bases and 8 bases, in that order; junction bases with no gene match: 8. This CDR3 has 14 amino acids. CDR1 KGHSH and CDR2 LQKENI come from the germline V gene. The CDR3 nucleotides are TGTGCCAGCTCACCCGGACAGGGTGTAGGGGGCTACACCTTC. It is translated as CASSPGQGVGGYTF.

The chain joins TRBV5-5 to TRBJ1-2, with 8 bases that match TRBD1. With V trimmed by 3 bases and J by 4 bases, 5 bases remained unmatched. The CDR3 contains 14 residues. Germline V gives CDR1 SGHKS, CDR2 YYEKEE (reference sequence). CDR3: CASSSDRAFYGYTF. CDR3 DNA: TGTGCCAGCAGCTCGGACAGGGCCTTCTATGGCTACACCTTC.

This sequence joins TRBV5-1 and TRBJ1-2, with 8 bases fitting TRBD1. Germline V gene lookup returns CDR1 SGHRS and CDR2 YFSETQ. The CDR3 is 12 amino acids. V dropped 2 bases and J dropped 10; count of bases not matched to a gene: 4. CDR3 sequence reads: CASSFLDRAYTF. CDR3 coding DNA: TGCGCCAGCAGCTTTCTGGACAGGGCCTACACCTTC.

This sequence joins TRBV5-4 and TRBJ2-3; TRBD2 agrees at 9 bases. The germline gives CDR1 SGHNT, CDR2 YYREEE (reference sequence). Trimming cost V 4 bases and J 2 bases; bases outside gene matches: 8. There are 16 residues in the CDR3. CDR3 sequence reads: CASSAKRGDPTDTQYF. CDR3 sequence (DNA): TGTGCCAGCAGCGCCAAGCGGGGGGACCCCACAGATACGCAGTATTTT.

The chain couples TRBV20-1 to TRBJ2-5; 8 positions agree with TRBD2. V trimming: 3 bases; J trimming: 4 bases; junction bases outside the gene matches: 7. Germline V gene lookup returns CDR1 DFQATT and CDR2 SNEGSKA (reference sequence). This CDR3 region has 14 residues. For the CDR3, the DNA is TGCAGTGCTAGTGGGCGGGGGGTCCTAGAGACCCAGTACTTC. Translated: CSASGRGVLETQYF.

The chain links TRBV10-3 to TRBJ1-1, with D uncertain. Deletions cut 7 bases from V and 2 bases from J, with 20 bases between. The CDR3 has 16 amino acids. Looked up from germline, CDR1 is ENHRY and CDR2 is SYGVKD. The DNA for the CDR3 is TGTGCCATCAAGGGAGATTTGGCACGAGGAAACACTGAAGCTTTCTTT. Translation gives CAIKGDLARGNTEAFF.

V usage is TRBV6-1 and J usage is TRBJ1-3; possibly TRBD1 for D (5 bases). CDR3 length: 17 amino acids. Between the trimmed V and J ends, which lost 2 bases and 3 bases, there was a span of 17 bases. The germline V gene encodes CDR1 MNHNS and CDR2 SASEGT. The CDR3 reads CASSELGARGGGNTIYF. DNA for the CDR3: TGTGCCAGCAGTGAACTTGGGGCGCGGGGAGGTGGAAACACCATATATTTT.

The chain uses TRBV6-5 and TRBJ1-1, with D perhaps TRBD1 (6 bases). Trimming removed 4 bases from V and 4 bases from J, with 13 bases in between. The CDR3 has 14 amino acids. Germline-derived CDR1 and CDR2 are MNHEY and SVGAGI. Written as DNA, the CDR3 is TGTGCCAGCAGTTGGGGCCGGGGGGCCACTGAAGCTTTCTTT. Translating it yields CASSWGRGATEAFF.

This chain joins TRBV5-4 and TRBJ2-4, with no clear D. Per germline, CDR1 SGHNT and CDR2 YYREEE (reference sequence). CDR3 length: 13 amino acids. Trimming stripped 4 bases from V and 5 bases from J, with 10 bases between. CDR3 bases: TGTGCCAGCAGCCCCTACACAGAAAACATTCAGTACTTC. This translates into CASSPYTENIQYF.

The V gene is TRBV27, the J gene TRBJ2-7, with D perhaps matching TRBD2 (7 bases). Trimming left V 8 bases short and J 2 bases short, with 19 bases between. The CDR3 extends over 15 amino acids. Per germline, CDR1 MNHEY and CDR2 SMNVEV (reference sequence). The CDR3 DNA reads TGTGCCAGCCTAAAGCGGGCGGGGGCCACCTACGAGCAGTACTTC. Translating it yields CASLKRAGATYEQYF.

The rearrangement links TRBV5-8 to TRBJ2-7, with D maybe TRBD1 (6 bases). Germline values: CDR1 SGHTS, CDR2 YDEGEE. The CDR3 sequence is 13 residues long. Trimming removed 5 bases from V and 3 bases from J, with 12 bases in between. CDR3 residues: CASRLQGIYEQYF. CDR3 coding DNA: TGTGCCAGCAGACTACAGGGTATCTACGAGCAGTACTTC.

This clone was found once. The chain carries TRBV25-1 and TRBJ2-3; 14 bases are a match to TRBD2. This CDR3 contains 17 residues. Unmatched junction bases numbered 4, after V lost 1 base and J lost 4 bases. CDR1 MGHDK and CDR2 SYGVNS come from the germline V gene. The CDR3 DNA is TGTGCCAGCAGTGAATTGACTAGCGGGGGGGCGGCAGATACGCAGTATTTT. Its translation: CASSELTSGGAADTQYF.

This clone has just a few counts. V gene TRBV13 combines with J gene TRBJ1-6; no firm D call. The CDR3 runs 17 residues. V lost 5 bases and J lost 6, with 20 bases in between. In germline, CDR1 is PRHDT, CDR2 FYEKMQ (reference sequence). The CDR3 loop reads CASSRTPFGGSNSPLHF. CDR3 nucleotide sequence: TGTGCCAGCAGCCGCACGCCCTTTGGAGGGTCTAATTCACCCCTCCACTTT.

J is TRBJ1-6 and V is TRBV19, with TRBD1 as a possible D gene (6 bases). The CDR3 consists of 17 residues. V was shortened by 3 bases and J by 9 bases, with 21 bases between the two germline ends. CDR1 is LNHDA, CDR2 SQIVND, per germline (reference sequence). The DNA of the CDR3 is TGTGCCAGTAGTATCCCGATCGGGGAGGGGGATAGTTCACCCCTCCACTTT. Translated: CASSIPIGEGDSSPLHF.

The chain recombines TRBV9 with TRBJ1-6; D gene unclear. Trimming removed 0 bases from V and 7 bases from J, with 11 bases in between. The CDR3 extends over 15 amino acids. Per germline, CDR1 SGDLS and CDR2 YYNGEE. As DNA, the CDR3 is TGTGCCAGCAGCGTAGACCCGGGAAGGAATTCACCCCTCCACTTT. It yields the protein CASSVDPGRNSPLHF.

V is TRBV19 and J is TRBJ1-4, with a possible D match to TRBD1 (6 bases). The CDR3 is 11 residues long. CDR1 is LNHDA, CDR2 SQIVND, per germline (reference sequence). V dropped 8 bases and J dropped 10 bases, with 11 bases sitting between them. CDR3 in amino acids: CASRGGRKLFF. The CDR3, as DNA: TGTGCCAGTCGAGGGGGTCGAAAACTGTTTTTT.

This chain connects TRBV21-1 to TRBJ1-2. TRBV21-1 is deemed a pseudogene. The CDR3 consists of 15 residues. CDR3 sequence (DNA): TGTGCCAGCAGCTCAAGTCCCGGAGGTAACTATGGCTACACCTTC. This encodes CASSSSPGGNYGYTF.

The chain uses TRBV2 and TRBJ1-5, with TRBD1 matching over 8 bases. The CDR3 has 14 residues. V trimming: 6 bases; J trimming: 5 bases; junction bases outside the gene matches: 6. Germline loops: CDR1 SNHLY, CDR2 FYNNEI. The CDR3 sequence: CASSRPGGDQPQHF. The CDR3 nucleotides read TGTGCCAGCAGCCGACCAGGGGGCGATCAGCCCCAGCATTTT.